The T cell receptor (beta chain) described here comes from a study of PD-L1 blockade in urothelial cancer. About the research overall: Of 29 patients, twenty-five were males with bladder-origin urothelial cancer. Regarding the study as a whole: At the 3-week point, tumor-associated blood clones expanded more in durable-benefit patients.

Per germline, CDR1 MNHEY and CDR2 SMNVEV (reference sequence). CDR3 size: 13 residues. J lost 3 bases, V lost 4 bases, and 2 bases had no gene match. Anywhere from 1 to 8 samples came from each patient, spanning pretreatment and on-treatment. TCRdb keeps only in-frame clones here, not all; method: immunoSEQ multiplex PCR. Of about 82,000 clones detected, 87% appear once; the ten largest clones hold 5% to 6%. As to this clone: Its target is unknown.

The TCR sequence derives from a woman in her sixties or seventies with urothelial cancer. The sample in question was PBMCs, obtained around atezolizumab (anti-PD-L1) treatment. The chain has TRBV27 and TRBJ2-7; 8 bases match TRBD1. In DNA, the CDR3 is TGTGCCAGCAGTTATGGACAGGGCTACGAGCAGTACTTC. This codes for CASSYGQGYEQYF.